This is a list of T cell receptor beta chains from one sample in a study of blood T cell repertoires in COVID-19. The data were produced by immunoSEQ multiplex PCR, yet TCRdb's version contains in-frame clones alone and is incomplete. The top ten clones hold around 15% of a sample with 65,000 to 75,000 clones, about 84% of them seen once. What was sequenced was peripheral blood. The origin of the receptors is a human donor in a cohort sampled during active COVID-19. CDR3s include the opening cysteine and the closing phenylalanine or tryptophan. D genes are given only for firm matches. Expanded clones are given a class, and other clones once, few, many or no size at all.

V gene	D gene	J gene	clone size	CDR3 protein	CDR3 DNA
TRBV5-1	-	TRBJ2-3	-	CASSLGGDTQYF	TGCGCCAGCAGCTTGGGCGGAGATACGCAGTATTTT
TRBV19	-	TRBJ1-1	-	CASSIEGRGNTEAFF	TGTGCCAGTAGTATAGAAGGCAGGGGGAACACTGAAGCTTTCTTT
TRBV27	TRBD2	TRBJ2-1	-	CASSLLAGGTIF	TGTGCCAGCAGTCTTTTAGCGGGAGGGACGATCTTC
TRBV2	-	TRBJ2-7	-	CASSEARGAEQYF	TGTGCCAGCAGTGAAGCGCGGGGTGCCGAGCAGTACTTC
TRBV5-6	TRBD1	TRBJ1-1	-	CASAGGLTEAFF	TGTGCCAGCGCAGGGGGGCTAACTGAAGCTTTCTTT
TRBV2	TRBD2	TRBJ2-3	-	CASSGGGRDTDTQYF	TGTGCCAGCAGTGGGGGCGGGAGGGACACAGATACGCAGTATTTT
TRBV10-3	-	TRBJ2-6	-	CAISESVTKAGANVLTF	TGTGCCATCAGTGAGTCGGTGACTAAGGCTGGGGCCAACGTCCTGACTTTC
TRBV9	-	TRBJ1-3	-	CASSVGPGNTIYF	TGTGCCAGCAGCGTAGGGCCTGGAAACACCATATATTTT
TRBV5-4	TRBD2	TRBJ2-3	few	CASSRLAGGTDTQYF	TGTGCCAGCAGCCGACTAGCGGGAGGTACAGATACGCAGTATTTT
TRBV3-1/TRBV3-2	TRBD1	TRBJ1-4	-	CASSPVDRGNEKLFF	TGTGCCAGCAGCCCCGTCGACAGGGGTAATGAAAAACTGTTTTTT
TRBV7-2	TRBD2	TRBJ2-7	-	CASSLSRGGSREQYF	TGTGCCAGCAGCTTGTCGCGGGGGGGCTCGAGGGAGCAGTACTTC
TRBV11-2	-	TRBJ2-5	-	CASSRFRGGETQYF	TGTGCCAGCAGCCGATTCAGGGGTGGAGAGACCCAGTACTTC
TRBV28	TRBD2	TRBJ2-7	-	CASIKTGGEQYF	TGTGCCAGCATCAAGACGGGAGGGGAGCAGTACTTC
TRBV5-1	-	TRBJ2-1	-	CASSLEPSRTSSYNEQFF	TGCGCCAGCAGCTTGGAACCTAGCAGGACCAGCTCCTACAATGAGCAGTTCTTC
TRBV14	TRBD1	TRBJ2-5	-	CASSHRGQGRETQYF	TGTGCCAGCAGCCACCGCGGACAGGGACGGGAGACCCAGTACTTC
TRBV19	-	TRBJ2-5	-	CASSRIGRGQETQYF	TGTGCCAGTAGCCGTATAGGAAGGGGCCAAGAGACCCAGTACTTC
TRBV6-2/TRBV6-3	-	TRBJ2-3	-	CASSSGQIPTDTQYF	TGTGCCAGCAGTTCTGGGCAGATTCCCACAGATACGCAGTATTTT
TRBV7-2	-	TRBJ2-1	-	CASRSGSAYEQFF	TGTGCCAGCAGGAGCGGGTCGGCTTATGAGCAGTTCTTC
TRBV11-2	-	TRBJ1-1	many	CASSLDRDTEAFF	TGTGCCAGCAGCTTAGACCGGGATACTGAAGCTTTCTTT
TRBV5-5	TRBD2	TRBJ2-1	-	CASSLDLQPSGEQFF	TGTGCCAGCAGCTTAGACCTCCAGCCTAGCGGGGAGCAGTTCTTC
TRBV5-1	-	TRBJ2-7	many	CASSLGVQGSSYEQYF	TGCGCCAGCAGCTTGGGGGTCCAGGGAAGCTCCTACGAGCAGTACTTC
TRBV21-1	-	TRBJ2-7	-	CASSGNGTFTYEQYF	TGTGCCAGCAGCGGAAACGGGACATTCACCTACGAGCAGTACTTC
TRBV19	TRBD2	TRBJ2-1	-	CASSIVGASGLHEQFF	TGTGCCAGTAGTATAGTTGGAGCTAGCGGGCTCCATGAGCAGTTCTTC
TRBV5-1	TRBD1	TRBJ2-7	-	CASSWGAGGAYEQYF	TGCGCCAGCAGCTGGGGGGCAGGGGGCGCATACGAGCAGTACTTC
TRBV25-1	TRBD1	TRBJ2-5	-	CASSERGQGVQETQYF	TGTGCCAGCAGTGAGCGGGGACAGGGAGTTCAAGAGACCCAGTACTTC
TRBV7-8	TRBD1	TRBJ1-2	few	CASSLSGQGAGGYTF	TGTGCCAGCAGCTTAAGTGGACAGGGGGCAGGAGGCTACACCTTC
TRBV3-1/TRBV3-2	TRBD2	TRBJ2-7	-	CASSQGTSGRARVYEQYF	TGTGCCAGCAGCCAAGGGACTAGCGGGAGGGCCCGAGTCTACGAGCAGTACTTC
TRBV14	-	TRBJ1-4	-	CASSPRQGATNEKLFF	TGTGCCAGCAGCCCAAGGCAGGGTGCAACTAATGAAAAACTGTTTTTT
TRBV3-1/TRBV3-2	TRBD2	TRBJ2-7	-	CASSQPGLAAYEQYF	TGTGCCAGCAGCCAACCGGGACTAGCCGCCTACGAGCAGTACTTC
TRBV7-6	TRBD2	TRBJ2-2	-	CASSLGGGTGELFF	TGTGCCAGCAGCTTAGGGGGGGGCACCGGGGAGCTGTTTTTT
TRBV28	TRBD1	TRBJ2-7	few	CASLGTGTYEQYF	TGTGCCAGCCTCGGGACAGGGACCTACGAGCAGTACTTC
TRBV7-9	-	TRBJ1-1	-	CASSLVAGSGTEAFF	TGTGCCAGCAGCTTGGTTGCAGGGTCGGGCACTGAAGCTTTCTTT
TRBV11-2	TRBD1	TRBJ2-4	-	CASSGTGRKLAKNIQYF	TGTGCCAGTTCCGGGACAGGGAGAAAACTAGCCAAAAACATTCAGTACTTC
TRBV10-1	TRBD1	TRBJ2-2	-	CASSESGDRSGGELFF	TGCGCCAGCAGTGAGTCTGGGGACAGATCTGGAGGGGAGCTGTTTTTT
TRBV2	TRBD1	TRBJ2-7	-	CASRDPGQGSYEQYF	TGTGCCAGCAGGGACCCGGGACAGGGTTCCTACGAGCAGTACTTC
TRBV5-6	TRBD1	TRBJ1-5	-	CASSSRTGRSNQPQHF	TGTGCCAGCAGCTCGAGGACAGGGCGTAGCAATCAGCCCCAGCATTTT
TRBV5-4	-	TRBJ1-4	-	CASSTGLEEKLFF	TGTGCCAGCAGTACAGGTTTAGAGGAAAAACTGTTTTTT
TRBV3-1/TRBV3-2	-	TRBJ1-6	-	CASSQGLQGLSDSPLHF	TGTGCCAGCAGCCAAGGCCTTCAGGGGCTTTCTGATTCACCCCTCCACTTT
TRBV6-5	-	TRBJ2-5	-	CASSTTFQETQYF	TGTGCCAGCAGTACGACTTTTCAAGAGACCCAGTACTTC
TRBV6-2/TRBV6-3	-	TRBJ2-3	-	CASSYSSSAEGRFADTQYF	TGTGCCAGCAGTTACTCGAGTTCTGCCGAGGGCCGGTTCGCAGATACGCAGTATTTT
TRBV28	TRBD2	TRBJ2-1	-	CASRAGLAGSYNEQFF	TGTGCCAGCAGAGCAGGACTAGCGGGGTCCTACAATGAGCAGTTCTTC
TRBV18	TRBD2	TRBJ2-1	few	CASSPERAGGGNEQFF	TGTGCCAGCTCACCAGAAAGAGCGGGAGGGGGCAATGAGCAGTTCTTC
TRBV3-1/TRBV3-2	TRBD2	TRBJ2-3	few	CASSRRVGRVTDTQYF	TGTGCCAGCAGCCGCCGTGTAGGGAGGGTCACAGATACGCAGTATTTT
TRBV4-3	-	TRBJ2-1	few	CASSQAGSSYNEQFF	TGCGCCAGCAGCCAAGCCGGGAGCTCCTACAATGAGCAGTTCTTC
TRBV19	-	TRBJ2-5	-	CASSVTTDETQYF	TGTGCCAGTAGCGTTACGACAGACGAGACCCAGTACTTC
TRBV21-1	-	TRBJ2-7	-	CASSKVTGGSSYEQYF	TGTGCCAGCAGCAAAGTGACAGGGGGCAGCTCCTACGAGCAGTACTTC
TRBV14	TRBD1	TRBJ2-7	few	CASSQGTGGYEQYF	TGTGCCAGCAGCCAAGGGACAGGGGGCTACGAGCAGTACTTC
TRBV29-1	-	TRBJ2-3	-	CSVEDLRVGADTQYF	TGCAGCGTTGAAGATCTTAGGGTCGGGGCAGATACGCAGTATTTT
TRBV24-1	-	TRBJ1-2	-	CATSERDGFYGYTF	TGTGCCACCAGTGAGCGGGACGGGTTCTATGGCTACACCTTC
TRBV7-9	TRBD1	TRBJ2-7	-	CASSFSQGAVDEQYF	TGTGCCAGCAGCTTTTCCCAGGGGGCGGTTGACGAGCAGTACTTC